The rows below give T cell receptor beta chains drawn from one sample of a study of blood T cell repertoires in COVID-19. Repertoires were generated with immunoSEQ multiplex PCR, while TCRdb's copy carries only in-frame clones and drops some. In the table there are approximately 120,000 clones, 85% to 90% of which are singletons. Source material: peripheral blood. These receptors originate from a woman of 80 years or more with COVID-19, enrolled during active disease. Each CDR3 is given with its conserved first and last residue. D genes are given only for firm matches. Clone size is not always given. Where it is, it says once, few, many or a class for expanded clones.

J gene,clone size,V gene,D gene,CDR3 DNA,CDR3 protein
TRBJ1-2,.,TRBV9,TRBD1,TGTGCCAGCAGCGAAAACACAGGGGATAATGGCTACACCTTC,CASSENTGDNGYTF
TRBJ2-5,once,TRBV18,.,TGTGCCAGCTCACCATTGCCTCGAAAGCAAACAGGGCGGGAGACCCAGTACTTC,CASSPLPRKQTGRETQYF
TRBJ1-1,.,TRBV6-2/TRBV6-3,.,TGTGCCAGCAGTTATTCTGGTCACAGAATGAACACTGAAGCTTTCTTT,CASSYSGHRMNTEAFF
TRBJ1-2,.,TRBV15,TRBD1,TGTGCCACCGGTGAGGACAGGGGGAGCTTCTATGGCTACACCTTC,CATGEDRGSFYGYTF
TRBJ2-2,.,TRBV7-9,.,TGTGCCAGCAGCTTAGCGACCGGGAGCGGGGGGGAGCTGTTTTTT,CASSLATGSGGELFF
TRBJ2-1,.,TRBV5-6,TRBD2,TGTGCCAGCAGCACCGGGACTAGCGGCTACAATGAGCAGTTCTTC,CASSTGTSGYNEQFF
TRBJ1-1,.,TRBV6-5,.,TGTGCCAGCAGTTACAGCGACAGGAACACTGAAGCTTTCTTT,CASSYSDRNTEAFF
TRBJ2-1,.,TRBV15,TRBD2,TGTGCCACCAGCAGAGACTCGGGACTAGCGTATGAGCAGTTCTTC,CATSRDSGLAYEQFF
TRBJ2-7,.,TRBV5-8,.,TGTGCCAGCAGCCGTCAGGGGGGGCAGTACTTC,CASSRQGGQYF
TRBJ2-1,.,TRBV6-2/TRBV6-3,.,TGTGCCAGCAGCCGGTGGGGAGTGGGAGTGAATGAGCAGTTCTTC,CASSRWGVGVNEQFF
TRBJ2-7,.,TRBV19,.,TGTGCCAGTAGCTATATGGCGGGAACGTCCGAGCAGTACTTC,CASSYMAGTSEQYF
TRBJ2-5,.,TRBV28,TRBD2,TGTGCCAGCAGTTTTCCCAGCGGGAAGGAGACCCAGTACTTC,CASSFPSGKETQYF
TRBJ1-5,.,TRBV6-5,.,TGTGCCAGCAGTTACGATCGCTATAGCAATCAGCCCCAGCATTTT,CASSYDRYSNQPQHF
TRBJ2-7,.,TRBV11-2,TRBD1,TGTGCCAGCAGCCCGACCGGGACAGGGGGCGAGCAGTACTTC,CASSPTGTGGEQYF
TRBJ2-1,.,TRBV11-3,.,TGTGCCAGCAGCTTGATGGCAGGGATTTCGGGTGAGCAGTTCTTC,CASSLMAGISGEQFF
TRBJ2-5,.,TRBV6-2/TRBV6-3,.,TGTGCCAGCAGTTCCAGTCTGGAGACCCAGTACTTC,CASSSSLETQYF